This record looks at one T cell receptor (beta chain) sequence and its context. What it recognizes is unknown. These data are taken from a study of cytomegalovirus exposure and HLA in healthy donors. Study-wide results and caveats: As immune exposure information, only CMV serostatus was available. Further analysis, carried out later, found HLA-associated TCR beta chains more clonally expanded than equally common other chains. A missense DCLRE1C variant was associated with V- and J-gene trimming of TCR beta chains in a later analysis, and an independent cohort replicated the association. A later analysis found most CMV-associated TCR beta chains apparently HLA-restricted.

60 Vbeta and 13 Jbeta primers were used in PCR. This table comes from immunoSEQ multiplex PCR, and its TCRdb copy is limited to in-frame clones, with some not included. The profile shows 150,000 to 200,000 clones, roughly four fifths of them singletons. The CDR3 has 15 residues. Germline CDR1 and CDR2: SEHNR and FQNEAQ (reference sequence). V lost 5 bases and J 0 bases, leaving 10 bases between the germline ends. This receptor was identified in a man aged 25 to 40 in good health and CMV-seronegative. V gene TRBV7-9 combines with J gene TRBJ1-4; maybe TRBD1 (5 bases). The sample taken for sequencing was PBMCs. The CDR3: CASSATGATNEKLFF. The CDR3 DNA reads as TGTGCCAGCAGCGCTACAGGAGCAACTAATGAAAAACTGTTTTTT. The full variable domain, rest sourced from reference TRBV7-9 and TRBJ1-4, is DTGVSQNPRHKITKRGQNVTFRCDPISEHNRLYWYRQTLGQGPEFLTYFQNEAQLEKSRLLSDRFSAERPKGSFSTLEIQRTEQGDSAMYLCASSATGATNEKLFFGSGTQLSVL.